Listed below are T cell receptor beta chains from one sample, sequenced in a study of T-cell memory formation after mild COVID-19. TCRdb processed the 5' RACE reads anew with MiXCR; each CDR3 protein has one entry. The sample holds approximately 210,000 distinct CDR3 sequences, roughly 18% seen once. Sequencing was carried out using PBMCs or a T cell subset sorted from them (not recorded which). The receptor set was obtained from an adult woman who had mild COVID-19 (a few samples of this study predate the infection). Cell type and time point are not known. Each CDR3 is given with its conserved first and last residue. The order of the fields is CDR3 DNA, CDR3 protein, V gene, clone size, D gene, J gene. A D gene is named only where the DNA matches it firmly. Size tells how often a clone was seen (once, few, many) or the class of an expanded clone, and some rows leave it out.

CDR3 DNA: TGTGCCAGCAGCTTACTAGTCCACGAGCAGTACTTC
CDR3 protein: CASSLLVHEQYF
V gene: TRBV7-2
clone size: NA
D gene: NA
J gene: TRBJ2-7

CDR3 DNA: TGTGCCAGCAGTCTTCTCCTGACTAGCGGGAGAGGAGAGCAGTTCTTC
CDR3 protein: CASSLLLTSGRGEQFF
V gene: TRBV12-3/TRBV12-4
clone size: once
D gene: TRBD2
J gene: TRBJ2-1

CDR3 DNA: TGCGCCAGCAGTGATTACGATGAGCAGTTCTTC
CDR3 protein: CASSDYDEQFF
V gene: TRBV5-1
clone size: NA
D gene: NA
J gene: TRBJ2-1

CDR3 DNA: TGCAGCGTTGTGGGAGGGGGTAACTATGGCTACACCTTC
CDR3 protein: CSVVGGGNYGYTF
V gene: TRBV29-1
clone size: NA
D gene: NA
J gene: TRBJ1-2

CDR3 DNA: TGCGCCAGCAGCTTGGCAGGGACCGGGGGAAACACCATATATTTT
CDR3 protein: CASSLAGTGGNTIYF
V gene: TRBV5-1
clone size: few
D gene: NA
J gene: TRBJ1-3

CDR3 DNA: TGTGCCAGCAGCCAAGGACAGTTCATGAACACTGAAGCTTTCTTT
CDR3 protein: CASSQGQFMNTEAFF
V gene: TRBV3-1
clone size: few
D gene: NA
J gene: TRBJ1-1

CDR3 DNA: TGTGCCAGCAGTCCCTCGACTAGCGGGCTTACAGATACGCAGTATTTT
CDR3 protein: CASSPSTSGLTDTQYF
V gene: TRBV12-3/TRBV12-4
clone size: NA
D gene: TRBD2
J gene: TRBJ2-3

CDR3 DNA: TGTGCCAGCAATAGGGTTAGCAATCAGCCCCAGCATTTT
CDR3 protein: CASNRVSNQPQHF
V gene: TRBV2
clone size: NA
D gene: NA
J gene: TRBJ1-5

CDR3 DNA: TGCGCCAGCAGCTTGGAGGCCCTAGCGGGGAGCCACAATGAGCAGTTCTTC
CDR3 protein: CASSLEALAGSHNEQFF
V gene: TRBV5-1
clone size: NA
D gene: TRBD2
J gene: TRBJ2-1

CDR3 DNA: TGTGCCAGCTCAGGGGAACCCACAGATACGCAGTATTTT
CDR3 protein: CASSGEPTDTQYF
V gene: TRBV18
clone size: NA
D gene: NA
J gene: TRBJ2-3

CDR3 DNA: TGTGCCAGCTCACCACCGGAGATTCGGGCTGAAGCTTTCTTT
CDR3 protein: CASSPPEIRAEAFF
V gene: TRBV18
clone size: once
D gene: NA
J gene: TRBJ1-1

CDR3 DNA: TGTGCCAGCAGCTTGGGACGGAGCAATCAGCCCCAGCATTTT
CDR3 protein: CASSLGRSNQPQHF
V gene: TRBV7-8
clone size: NA
D gene: NA
J gene: TRBJ1-5

CDR3 DNA: TGTGCCAGCAGCTTCAGGGCAGATCAGCCCCAGCATTTT
CDR3 protein: CASSFRADQPQHF
V gene: TRBV5-5
clone size: few
D gene: NA
J gene: TRBJ1-5

CDR3 DNA: TGCAGCGGCGCCTCAGGGGGCTCGGGCACTGAAGCTTTCTTT
CDR3 protein: CSGASGGSGTEAFF
V gene: TRBV29-1
clone size: few
D gene: TRBD1
J gene: TRBJ1-1

CDR3 DNA: TGCGCCAGCAGCCAAGCCTTCTTACCAGCCGGGACCCCGGAGGCCTACGAGCAGTACTTC
CDR3 protein: CASSQAFLPAGTPEAYEQYF
V gene: TRBV4-3
clone size: NA
D gene: NA
J gene: TRBJ2-7

CDR3 DNA: TGCAGCGTTGTCCATATAGCGGGAGCGAGAGGTGGGAATGAGCAGTTCTTC
CDR3 protein: CSVVHIAGARGGNEQFF
V gene: TRBV29-1
clone size: few
D gene: TRBD2
J gene: TRBJ2-1

CDR3 DNA: TGTGCCAGCTCACCGGGTTCAGGGGGCAATGGCTACACCTTC
CDR3 protein: CASSPGSGGNGYTF
V gene: TRBV18
clone size: NA
D gene: TRBD1
J gene: TRBJ1-2

CDR3 DNA: TGTGCCAGCAGCTTAGACGGGAGGGCCTCCGGGGAGCTGTTTTTT
CDR3 protein: CASSLDGRASGELFF
V gene: TRBV7-2
clone size: NA
D gene: TRBD2
J gene: TRBJ2-2

CDR3 DNA: TGCGCCAGCAGCGGGGGGCCAGGACCTAACTATGGCTACACCTTC
CDR3 protein: CASSGGPGPNYGYTF
V gene: TRBV5-1
clone size: NA
D gene: NA
J gene: TRBJ1-2

CDR3 DNA: TGTGCCTGGAGCCGGGTAGCTGAAGCTTTCTTT
CDR3 protein: CAWSRVAEAFF
V gene: TRBV30
clone size: NA
D gene: NA
J gene: TRBJ1-1

CDR3 DNA: TGCGCCAGCAGCCAAGGACTGACGGGCAACGGAGCTTTCTTT
CDR3 protein: CASSQGLTGNGAFF
V gene: TRBV4-1
clone size: few
D gene: NA
J gene: TRBJ1-1

CDR3 DNA: TGTGCCAGCAGTCGGGACAGCGCGAACACCGGGGAGCTGTTTTTT
CDR3 protein: CASSRDSANTGELFF
V gene: TRBV5-5
clone size: many
D gene: TRBD1
J gene: TRBJ2-2

CDR3 DNA: TGTGCCAGCAGTTCAACCGGGACAGTCTATGGCTACACCTTC
CDR3 protein: CASSSTGTVYGYTF
V gene: TRBV27
clone size: few
D gene: TRBD1
J gene: TRBJ1-2

CDR3 DNA: TGTGCCATCAGTGGGGTCACTACCACAGATACGCAGTATTTT
CDR3 protein: CAISGVTTTDTQYF
V gene: TRBV10-3
clone size: NA
D gene: NA
J gene: TRBJ2-3

CDR3 DNA: TGTGCCAGCAGTTTTCGAAGGGGTACAGATACGCAGTATTTT
CDR3 protein: CASSFRRGTDTQYF
V gene: TRBV12-3/TRBV12-4
clone size: NA
D gene: NA
J gene: TRBJ2-3

CDR3 DNA: TGTGCCAGCAGTTACACACTAGCGGGAGATACCAATGAGCAGTTCTTC
CDR3 protein: CASSYTLAGDTNEQFF
V gene: TRBV6-2/TRBV6-3
clone size: few
D gene: TRBD2
J gene: TRBJ2-1

CDR3 DNA: TGTGCCAGCAGCCGACTGATAGCGGGAGGGCTGGATACGCAGTATTTT
CDR3 protein: CASSRLIAGGLDTQYF
V gene: TRBV7-9
clone size: NA
D gene: TRBD2
J gene: TRBJ2-3

CDR3 DNA: TGTGCCACCAGTGATCCTCGACAAGCCCAAGAGACCCAGTACTTC
CDR3 protein: CATSDPRQAQETQYF
V gene: TRBV24-1
clone size: few
D gene: NA
J gene: TRBJ2-5

CDR3 DNA: TGTGCCAGCAGTTTACCTGGCCCTAACAATGAGCAGTTCTTC
CDR3 protein: CASSLPGPNNEQFF
V gene: TRBV12-3/TRBV12-4
clone size: few
D gene: NA
J gene: TRBJ2-1

CDR3 DNA: TGCAGTGCTGAAAGCCTCGGGAGTTGGGAGCAGTTCTTC
CDR3 protein: CSAESLGSWEQFF
V gene: TRBV20-1
clone size: many
D gene: NA
J gene: TRBJ2-1

CDR3 DNA: TGTGCCAGCAGCCCGGGGGATAACTATGGCTACACCTTC
CDR3 protein: CASSPGDNYGYTF
V gene: TRBV5-6
clone size: few
D gene: NA
J gene: TRBJ1-2

CDR3 DNA: TGTGCCATCAGTGTCGATAGCAATCAGCCCCAGCATTTT
CDR3 protein: CAISVDSNQPQHF
V gene: TRBV10-3
clone size: few
D gene: NA
J gene: TRBJ1-5

CDR3 DNA: TGCAGTGCTATTACTGACAGGCGGGGCAATCAGCCCCAGCATTTT
CDR3 protein: CSAITDRRGNQPQHF
V gene: TRBV20-1
clone size: few
D gene: NA
J gene: TRBJ1-5

CDR3 DNA: TGTGCCAGCAGTCATCGGGACATCAAAGAGACCCAGTACTTC
CDR3 protein: CASSHRDIKETQYF
V gene: TRBV6-6
clone size: NA
D gene: NA
J gene: TRBJ2-5

CDR3 DNA: TGTGCCAGCAGCGGACAGGGGGAATCACCCCTCCACTTT
CDR3 protein: CASSGQGESPLHF
V gene: TRBV5-5
clone size: NA
D gene: TRBD1
J gene: TRBJ1-6

CDR3 DNA: TGCGCCAGCAGCCAAACGCGGGTCGGCACCGGGGAGCTGTTTTTT
CDR3 protein: CASSQTRVGTGELFF
V gene: TRBV4-1
clone size: NA
D gene: NA
J gene: TRBJ2-2

CDR3 DNA: TGTTCCAGCAGCTCCGGGACAGGGGCCTATGGCTACACCTTC
CDR3 protein: CSSSSGTGAYGYTF
V gene: TRBV7-2
clone size: NA
D gene: TRBD1
J gene: TRBJ1-2

CDR3 DNA: TGTGCCAGCTCACCACCGGGTAGGGGGACGAGAAATTCACCCCTCCACTTT
CDR3 protein: CASSPPGRGTRNSPLHF
V gene: TRBV18
clone size: NA
D gene: NA
J gene: TRBJ1-6

CDR3 DNA: TGCGCCAGCAGCTTGTTCCCGGGCCTGAACACTGAAGCTTTCTTT
CDR3 protein: CASSLFPGLNTEAFF
V gene: TRBV5-1
clone size: NA
D gene: NA
J gene: TRBJ1-1

CDR3 DNA: TGTGCCAGCAGCGCGGACCCCGACACCTACGAGCAGTACTTC
CDR3 protein: CASSADPDTYEQYF
V gene: TRBV3-1
clone size: NA
D gene: NA
J gene: TRBJ2-7

CDR3 DNA: TGCTCCCCTCAGGGCAGGGCCCCACCCTACGAGCAGTACTTC
CDR3 protein: CSPQGRAPPYEQYF
V gene: TRBV20-1
clone size: few
D gene: NA
J gene: TRBJ2-7

CDR3 DNA: TGTGCCAGCAGCTTCGGGACACCTAATCAGCCCCAGCATTTT
CDR3 protein: CASSFGTPNQPQHF
V gene: TRBV5-6
clone size: few
D gene: NA
J gene: TRBJ1-5